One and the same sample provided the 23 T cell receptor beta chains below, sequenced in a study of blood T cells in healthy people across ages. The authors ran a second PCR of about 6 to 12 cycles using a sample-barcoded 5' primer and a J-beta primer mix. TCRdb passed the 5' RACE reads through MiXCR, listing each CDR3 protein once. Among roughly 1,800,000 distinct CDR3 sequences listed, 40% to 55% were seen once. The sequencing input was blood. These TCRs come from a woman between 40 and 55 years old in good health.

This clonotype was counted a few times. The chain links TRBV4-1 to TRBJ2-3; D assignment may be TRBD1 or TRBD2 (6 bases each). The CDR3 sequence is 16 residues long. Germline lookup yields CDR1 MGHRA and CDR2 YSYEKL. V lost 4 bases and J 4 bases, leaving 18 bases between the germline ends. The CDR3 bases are TGCGCCAGCAGCCGGTCAAGGGGGGAGGCGGCAGATACGCAGTATTTT. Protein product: CASSRSRGEAADTQYF.

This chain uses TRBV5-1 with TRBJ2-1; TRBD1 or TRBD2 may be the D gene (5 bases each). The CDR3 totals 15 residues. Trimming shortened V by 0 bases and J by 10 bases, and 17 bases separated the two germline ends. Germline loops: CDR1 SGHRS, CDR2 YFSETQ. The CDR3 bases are TGCGCCAGCAGCTTGGATGGGACCCCTCCCTACGAGCAGTTCTTC. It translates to CASSLDGTPPYEQFF.

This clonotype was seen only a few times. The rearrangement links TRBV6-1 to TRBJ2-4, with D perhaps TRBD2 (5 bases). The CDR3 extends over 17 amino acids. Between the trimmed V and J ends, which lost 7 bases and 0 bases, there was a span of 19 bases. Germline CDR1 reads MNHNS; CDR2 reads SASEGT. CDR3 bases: TGTGCCAGCATGAAAACTATCGACGGGGTAGCCAAAAACATTCAGTACTTC. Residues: CASMKTIDGVAKNIQYF.

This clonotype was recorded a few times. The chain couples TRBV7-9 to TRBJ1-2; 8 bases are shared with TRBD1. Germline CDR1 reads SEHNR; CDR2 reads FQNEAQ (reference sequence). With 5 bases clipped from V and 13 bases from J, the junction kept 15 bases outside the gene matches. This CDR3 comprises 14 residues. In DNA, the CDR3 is TGTGCCAGCAGCCCAACAACGGACAGGGCGGAAGTCACCTTC. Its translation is CASSPTTDRAEVTF.

The chain's CDR3 is CSVTSGDSYEQYF. For the CDR3, the DNA is TGCAGTGTAACTAGCGGAGACTCCTACGAGCAGTACTTC. The genes are TRBV20-1 and TRBJ2-7, with 8 positions matching TRBD2. Germline V gives CDR1 DFQATT, CDR2 SNEGSKA (reference sequence). Trimming cost V 7 bases and J 0 bases; bases outside gene matches: 5. The length of the CDR3 is 13 residues.

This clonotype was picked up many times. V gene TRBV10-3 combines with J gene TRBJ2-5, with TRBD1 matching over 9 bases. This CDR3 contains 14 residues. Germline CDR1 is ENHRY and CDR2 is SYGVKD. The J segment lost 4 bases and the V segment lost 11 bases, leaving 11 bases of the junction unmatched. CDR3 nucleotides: TGTGCCCTCCGGGACAGGGTCTTAGTAGAGACCCAGTACTTC. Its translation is CALRDRVLVETQYF.

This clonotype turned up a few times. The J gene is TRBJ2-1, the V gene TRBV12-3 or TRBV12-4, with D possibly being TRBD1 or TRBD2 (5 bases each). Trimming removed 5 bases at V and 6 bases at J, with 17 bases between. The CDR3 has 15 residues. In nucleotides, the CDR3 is TGTGCCAGCAGTGGGGTTCGGGGCAGGATCAATGAGCAGTTCTTC. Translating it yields CASSGVRGRINEQFF.

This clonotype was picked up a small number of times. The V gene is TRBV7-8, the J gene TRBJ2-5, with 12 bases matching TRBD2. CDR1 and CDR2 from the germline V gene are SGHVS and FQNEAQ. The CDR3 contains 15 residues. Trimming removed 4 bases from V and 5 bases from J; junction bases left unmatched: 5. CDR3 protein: CASSSSGGAMETQYF. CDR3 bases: TGTGCCAGCAGCTCTAGCGGGGGGGCTATGGAGACCCAGTACTTC. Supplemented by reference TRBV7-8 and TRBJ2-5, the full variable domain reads GAGVSQSPRYKVAKRGQDVALRCDPISGHVSLFWYQQALGQGPEFLTYFQNEAQLDKSGLPSDRFFAERPEGSVSTLKIQRTQQEDSAVYLCASSSSGGAMETQYFGPGTRLLVL.

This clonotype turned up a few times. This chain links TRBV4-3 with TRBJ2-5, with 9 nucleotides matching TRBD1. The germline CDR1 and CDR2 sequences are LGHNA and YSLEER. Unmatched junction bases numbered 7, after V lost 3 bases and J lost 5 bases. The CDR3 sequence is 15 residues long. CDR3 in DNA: TGCGCCAGCAGCCACCCCGGGACAGGGTGGGAGACCCAGTACTTC. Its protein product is CASSHPGTGWETQYF.

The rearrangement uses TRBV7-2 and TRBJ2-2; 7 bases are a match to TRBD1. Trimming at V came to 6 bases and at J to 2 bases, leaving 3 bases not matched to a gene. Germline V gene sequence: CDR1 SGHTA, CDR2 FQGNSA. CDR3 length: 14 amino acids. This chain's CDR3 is CASSRDSNTGELFF. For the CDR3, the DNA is TGTGCCAGCAGTCGGGACAGTAACACCGGGGAGCTGTTTTTT.

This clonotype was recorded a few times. For the CDR3, the DNA is TGCGCCAGCAGCTTGGTTCAGGGGAGCTTGGATGAGCAGTTCTTC. Its protein product is CASSLVQGSLDEQFF. The chain carries TRBV5-1 and TRBJ2-1, with D tentatively TRBD1 (6 bases). CDR3 length: 15 amino acids. V gave up 0 bases and J gave up 8 bases, with 15 bases separating them. Per germline, CDR1 SGHRS and CDR2 YFSETQ. The full variable domain, with the rest looked up from reference TRBV5-1 and TRBJ2-1, is KAGVTQTPRYLIKTRGQQVTLSCSPISGHRSVSWYQQTPGQGLQFLFEYFSETQRNKGNFPGRFSGRQFSNSRSEMNVSTLELGDSALYLCASSLVQGSLDEQFFGPGTRLTVL.

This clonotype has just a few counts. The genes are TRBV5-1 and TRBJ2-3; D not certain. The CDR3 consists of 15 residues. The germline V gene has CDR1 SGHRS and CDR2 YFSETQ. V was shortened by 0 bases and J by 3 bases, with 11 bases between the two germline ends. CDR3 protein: CASSLDPWATDTQYF. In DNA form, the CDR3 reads TGCGCCAGCAGCTTGGATCCTTGGGCTACAGATACGCAGTATTTT. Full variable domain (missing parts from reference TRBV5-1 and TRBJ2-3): KAGVTQTPRYLIKTRGQQVTLSCSPISGHRSVSWYQQTPGQGLQFLFEYFSETQRNKGNFPGRFSGRQFSNSRSEMNVSTLELGDSALYLCASSLDPWATDTQYFGPGTRLTVL.

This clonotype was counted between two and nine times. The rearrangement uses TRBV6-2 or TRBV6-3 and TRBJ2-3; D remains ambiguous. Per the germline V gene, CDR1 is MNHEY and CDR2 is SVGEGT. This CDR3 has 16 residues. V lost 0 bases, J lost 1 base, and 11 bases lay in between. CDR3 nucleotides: TGTGCCAGCAGTTACTCCGCTACCGGCCGCACAGATACGCAGTATTTT. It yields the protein CASSYSATGRTDTQYF.

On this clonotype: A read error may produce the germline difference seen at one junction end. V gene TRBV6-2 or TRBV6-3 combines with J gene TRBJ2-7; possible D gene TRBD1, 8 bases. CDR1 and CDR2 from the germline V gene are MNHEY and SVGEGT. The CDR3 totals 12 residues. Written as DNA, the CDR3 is TGTGCCAGTCGAAACAGGGGGGGCGAGCGGTACTTC. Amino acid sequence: CASRNRGGERYF.

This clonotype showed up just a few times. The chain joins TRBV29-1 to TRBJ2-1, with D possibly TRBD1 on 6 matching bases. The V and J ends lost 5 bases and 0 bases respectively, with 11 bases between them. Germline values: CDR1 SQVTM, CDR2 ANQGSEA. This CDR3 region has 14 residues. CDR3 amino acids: CSVPGHYSYNEQFF. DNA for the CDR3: TGCAGCGTTCCGGGACACTACTCCTACAATGAGCAGTTCTTC.

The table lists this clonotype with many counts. The CDR3 coding sequence is TGTGCCAGCAGCCTGGGTTGGGGAGAAGAGACCCAGTACTTC. Translation: CASSLGWGEETQYF. V gene TRBV7-9 combines with J gene TRBJ2-5; TRBD2 is a possible D gene (5 bases). The V gene's germline CDR1 is SEHNR and CDR2 FQNEAQ (reference sequence). V shed 5 bases and J shed 3 bases, with 13 bases lying between them. The CDR3 runs to 14 residues.

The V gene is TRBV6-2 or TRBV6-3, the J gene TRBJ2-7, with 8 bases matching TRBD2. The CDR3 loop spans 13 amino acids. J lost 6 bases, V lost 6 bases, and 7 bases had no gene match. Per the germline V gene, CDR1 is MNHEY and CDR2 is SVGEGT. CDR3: CASRSFSGGEQYF. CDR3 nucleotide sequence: TGTGCCAGCAGGAGCTTCAGCGGGGGCGAGCAGTACTTC.

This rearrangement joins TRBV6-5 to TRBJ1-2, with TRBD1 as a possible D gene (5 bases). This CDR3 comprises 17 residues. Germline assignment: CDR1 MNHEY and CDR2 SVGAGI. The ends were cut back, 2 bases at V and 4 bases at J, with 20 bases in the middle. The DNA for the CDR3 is TGTGCCAGCAGTTACGATGTGGCAGGGTCTTTCTCCTATGGCTACACCTTC. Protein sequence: CASSYDVAGSFSYGYTF.

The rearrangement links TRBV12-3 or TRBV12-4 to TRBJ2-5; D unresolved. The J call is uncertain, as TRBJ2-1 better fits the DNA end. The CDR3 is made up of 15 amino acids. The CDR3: CASSLALRSQETQFF. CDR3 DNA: TGTGCCAGCAGTTTAGCTCTACGTAGTCAAGAGACCCAGTTCTTC.

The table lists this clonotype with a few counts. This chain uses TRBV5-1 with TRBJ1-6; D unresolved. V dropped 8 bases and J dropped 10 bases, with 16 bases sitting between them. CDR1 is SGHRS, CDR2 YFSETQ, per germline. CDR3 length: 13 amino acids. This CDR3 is CASTDKEESPLHF. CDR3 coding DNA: TGCGCCAGTACTGACAAAGAAGAGTCACCCCTCCACTTT.

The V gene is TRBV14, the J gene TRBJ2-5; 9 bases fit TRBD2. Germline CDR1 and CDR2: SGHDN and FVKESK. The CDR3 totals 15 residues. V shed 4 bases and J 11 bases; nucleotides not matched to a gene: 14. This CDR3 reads CASSPAGLALNEQYF. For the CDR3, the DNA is TGTGCCAGCAGCCCGGCGGGACTAGCCCTTAATGAGCAGTACTTC.

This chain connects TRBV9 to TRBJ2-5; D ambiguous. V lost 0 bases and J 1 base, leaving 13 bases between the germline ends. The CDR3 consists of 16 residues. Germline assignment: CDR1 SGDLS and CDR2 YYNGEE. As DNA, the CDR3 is TGTGCCAGCAGCGTAGCTGGGGTTGTCTCCCAAGAGACCCAGTACTTC. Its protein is CASSVAGVVSQETQYF.

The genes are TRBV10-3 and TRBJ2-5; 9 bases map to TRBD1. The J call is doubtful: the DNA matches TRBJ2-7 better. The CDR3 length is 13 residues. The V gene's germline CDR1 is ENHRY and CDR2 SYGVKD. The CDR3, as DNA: TGTGCCAGCGGGACAGGGTCTAACAACGAGCAGTACTTC. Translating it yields CASGTGSNNEQYF.